The clone carrying this T cell receptor beta chain was detected a few times. Its matching antigen is unknown. Deletions cut 7 bases from V and 3 bases from J, with 10 bases between. This CDR3 spans 12 amino acids. One entry per CDR3 protein, called by TCRdb with MiXCR from the reads. The data hold about 740,000 distinct CDR3 sequences, with 35% to 40% observed a single time. The entry originates in a study of T cell repertoires in cytomegalovirus infection. About the study: A matching HLA type, together with CMV infection, was signaled by public TCR beta signatures.

Study results and caveats: CMV-specific HLA-C-restricted TCR beta clonotypes dominated the ex vivo response. The cumulative frequency of public TCR beta families distinguished individuals who carried CMV together with the relevant HLA.

The V call is TRBV12-3 or TRBV12-4, the J call TRBJ2-7; no clear D. The sequenced material came from PBMCs. This sequence was found in a human donor in good health (CMV status not recorded). Some clones in this sample may be carry-over from other donors' samples. CDR3 loop: CASTDDNYEQYF. In nucleotides, the CDR3 is TGTGCCAGCACCGACGACAACTACGAGCAGTACTTC.